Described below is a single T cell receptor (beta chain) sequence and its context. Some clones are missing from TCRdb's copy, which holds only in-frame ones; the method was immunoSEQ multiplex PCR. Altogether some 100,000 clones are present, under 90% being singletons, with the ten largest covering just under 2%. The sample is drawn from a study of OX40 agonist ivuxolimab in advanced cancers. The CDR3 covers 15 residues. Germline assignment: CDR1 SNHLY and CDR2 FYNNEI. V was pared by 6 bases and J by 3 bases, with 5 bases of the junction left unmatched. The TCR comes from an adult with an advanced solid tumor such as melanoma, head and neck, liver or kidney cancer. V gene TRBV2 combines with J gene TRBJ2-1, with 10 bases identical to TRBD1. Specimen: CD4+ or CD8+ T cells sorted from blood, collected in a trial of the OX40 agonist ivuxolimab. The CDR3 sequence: CASSKGQGYYNEQFF. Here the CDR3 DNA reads TGTGCCAGCAGCAAGGGACAGGGGTACTACAATGAGCAGTTCTTC.